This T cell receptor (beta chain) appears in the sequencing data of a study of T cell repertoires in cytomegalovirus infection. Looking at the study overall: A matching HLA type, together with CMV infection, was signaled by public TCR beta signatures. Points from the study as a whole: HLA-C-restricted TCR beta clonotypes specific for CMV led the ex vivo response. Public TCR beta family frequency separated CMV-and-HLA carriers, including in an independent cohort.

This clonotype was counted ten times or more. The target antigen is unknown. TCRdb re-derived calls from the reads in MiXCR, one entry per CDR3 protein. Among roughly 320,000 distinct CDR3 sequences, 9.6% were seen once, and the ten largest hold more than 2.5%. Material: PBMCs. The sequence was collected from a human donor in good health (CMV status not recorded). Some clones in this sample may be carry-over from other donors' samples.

CDR3 sequence (DNA): TGTGCCAGCAGGCAGGGAACGAGGCTAGGCTACACCTTC. This translates into CASRQGTRLGYTF. The V gene is TRBV6-5, the J gene TRBJ1-2, with a weak D call TRBD1 (5 bases). Trimming removed 6 bases from V and 8 bases from J, with 16 bases in between. This CDR3 region has 13 residues. Per germline, CDR1 MNHEY and CDR2 SVGAGI.